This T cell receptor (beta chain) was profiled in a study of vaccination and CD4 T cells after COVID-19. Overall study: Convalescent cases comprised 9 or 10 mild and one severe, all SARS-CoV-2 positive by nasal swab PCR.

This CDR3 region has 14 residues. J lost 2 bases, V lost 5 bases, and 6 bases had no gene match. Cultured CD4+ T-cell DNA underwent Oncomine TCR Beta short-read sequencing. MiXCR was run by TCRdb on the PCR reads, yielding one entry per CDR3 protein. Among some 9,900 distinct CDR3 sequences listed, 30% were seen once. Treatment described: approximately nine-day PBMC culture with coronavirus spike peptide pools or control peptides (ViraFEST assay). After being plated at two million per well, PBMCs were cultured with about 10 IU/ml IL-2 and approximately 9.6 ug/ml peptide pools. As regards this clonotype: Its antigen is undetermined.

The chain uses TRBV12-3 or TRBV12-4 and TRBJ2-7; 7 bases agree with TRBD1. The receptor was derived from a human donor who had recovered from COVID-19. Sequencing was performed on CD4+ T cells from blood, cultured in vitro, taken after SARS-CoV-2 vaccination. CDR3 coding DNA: TGTGCCAGCAGTATGGGACAGACGACCTACGAGCAGTACTTC. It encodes CASSMGQTTYEQYF.